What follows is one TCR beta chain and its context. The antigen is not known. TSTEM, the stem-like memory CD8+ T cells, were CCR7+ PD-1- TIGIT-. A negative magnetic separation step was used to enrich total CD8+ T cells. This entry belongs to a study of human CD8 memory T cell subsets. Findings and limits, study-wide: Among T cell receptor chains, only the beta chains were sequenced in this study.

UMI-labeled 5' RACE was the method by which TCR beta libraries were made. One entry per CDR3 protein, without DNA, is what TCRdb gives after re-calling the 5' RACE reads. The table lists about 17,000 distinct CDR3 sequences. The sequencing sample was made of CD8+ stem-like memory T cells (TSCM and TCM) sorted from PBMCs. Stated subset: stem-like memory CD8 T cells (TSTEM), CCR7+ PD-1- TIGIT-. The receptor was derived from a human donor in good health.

CDR3 in amino acids: CASSYGTGGIDEQYF. V is TRBV5-1 and J is TRBJ2-7; TCRdb lists TRBD1, though no DNA is available to test this call. Looked up from germline, CDR1 is SGHRS and CDR2 is YFSETQ. This CDR3 spans 15 amino acids.